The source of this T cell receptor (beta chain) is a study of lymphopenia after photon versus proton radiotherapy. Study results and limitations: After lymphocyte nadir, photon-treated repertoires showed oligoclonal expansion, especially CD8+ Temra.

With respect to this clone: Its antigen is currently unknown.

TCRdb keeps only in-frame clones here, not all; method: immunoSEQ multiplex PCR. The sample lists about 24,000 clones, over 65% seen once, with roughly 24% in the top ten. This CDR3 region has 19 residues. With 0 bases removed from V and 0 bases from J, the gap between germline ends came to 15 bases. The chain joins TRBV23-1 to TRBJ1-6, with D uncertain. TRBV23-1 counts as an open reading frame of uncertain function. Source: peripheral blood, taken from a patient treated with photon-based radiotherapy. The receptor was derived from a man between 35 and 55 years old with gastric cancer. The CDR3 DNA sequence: TGCGCCAGCAGTCAATCCCCCCGGACGGAAAGCTCCTATAATTCACCCCTCCACTTT. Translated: CASSQSPRTESSYNSPLHF.